A single sample is the source of the 26 T cell receptor beta chains below, sequenced in a study of response to subunit inactivated influenza vaccine. MiXCR was run by TCRdb on the RT-PCR reads, yielding one entry per CDR3 protein. The data show around 570,000 distinct CDR3 sequences, with under 9% seen just once and around 13% held by the top ten. The source was PBMCs from blood, collected around 2 years after vaccination. These receptor sequences come from a man aged 45 to 70 who received an inactivated influenza vaccine.

The gene calls are TRBV20-1 and TRBJ2-1; D unclear. The V gene's germline CDR1 is DFQATT and CDR2 SNEGSKA (reference sequence). Trimming pared 2 bases from V and 3 bases from J, leaving 14 bases between. This CDR3 is 15 amino acids long. CDR3 protein: CSARFDVLDYNEQFF. The CDR3 coding sequence is TGCAGTGCTAGATTCGACGTCCTCGACTACAATGAGCAGTTCTTC.

This chain links TRBV10-2 with TRBJ2-2; TRBD2 agrees at 7 bases. Germline CDR1 reads WSHSY; CDR2 reads SAAADI. Trimming at V came to 7 bases and at J to 8 bases, leaving 4 bases not matched to a gene. The CDR3 runs to 12 residues. CDR3 residues: CASTGLVGELFF. CDR3 DNA: TGCGCCAGCACCGGACTAGTAGGGGAGCTGTTTTTT.

This clonotype has a handful of counts. The V gene is TRBV18, the J gene TRBJ1-5; the D gene is possibly TRBD1 (5 bases). Trimming left V 1 base short and J 7 bases short, with 11 bases between. CDR1 KGHSH and CDR2 LQKENI come from the germline V gene. CDR3 length equals 14 residues. The CDR3 spells CASSPLRGEQPQHF. The CDR3 nucleotides read TGTGCCAGCTCACCACTGAGGGGAGAGCAGCCCCAGCATTTT.

This clonotype was seen at least ten times. This chain connects TRBV11-2 to TRBJ2-7; possible D gene TRBD2, 5 bases. The CDR3 contains 14 residues. V dropped 4 bases and J dropped 0 bases, with 10 bases sitting between them. CDR1 is SGHAT and CDR2 is FQNNGV in the germline V gene. This CDR3 is CASSSGGFSYEQYF. The CDR3 bases are TGTGCCAGCAGCTCCGGCGGGTTCTCCTACGAGCAGTACTTC. Looking up the rest from reference TRBV11-2 and TRBJ2-7 gives the full variable domain: EAGVAQSPRYKIIEKRQSVAFWCNPISGHATLYWYQQILGQGPKLLIQFQNNGVVDDSQLPKDRFSAERLKGVDSTLKIQPAKLEDSAVYLCASSSGGFSYEQYFGPGTRLTVT.

The table lists this clonotype with a few counts. The chain carries TRBV3-1 and TRBJ1-2, with 9 nucleotides matching TRBD1. This CDR3 comprises 16 residues. The V and J ends lost 4 bases and 8 bases, in that order; junction bases with no gene match: 14. Germline CDR1 is LGHDT and CDR2 is YNNKEL (reference sequence). The DNA of the CDR3 is TGTGCCAGCAGCCTGGGGTCCACGGGACAGGGCTTCGGCTACACCTTC. This sequence encodes CASSLGSTGQGFGYTF. Full variable domain (remainder filled in from reference TRBV3-1 and TRBJ1-2): DTAVSQTPKYLVTQMGNDKSIKCEQNLGHDTMYWYKQDSKKFLKIMFSYNNKELIINETVPNRFSPKSPDKAHLNLHINSLELGDSAVYFCASSLGSTGQGFGYTFGSGTRLTVV.

In its sample, this clonotype was seen many times. This chain links TRBV14 with TRBJ2-1; TRBD2 aligns across 10 bases. The CDR3 has 12 residues. Germline CDR1 and CDR2: SGHDN and FVKESK. Trimming at V came to 5 bases and at J to 16 bases, leaving 8 bases not matched to a gene. The CDR3 bases are TGTGCCAGCAGCTTCACCGGGACTAGCGTTTTCTTC. This sequence encodes CASSFTGTSVFF.

The J gene is TRBJ2-7, the V gene TRBV7-9; 9 bases match TRBD1. J gave up 2 bases and V 4 bases, and 9 bases lay outside the gene matches. Germline CDR1 and CDR2: SEHNR and FQNEAQ (reference sequence). The CDR3 covers 16 residues. CDR3 in amino acids: CASSSNPGQGPYEQYF. For the CDR3, the DNA is TGTGCCAGCAGCTCTAATCCGGGACAGGGTCCCTACGAGCAGTACTTC.

This clonotype has only a few counts. CDR3 DNA: TGTGCCAGCAGTTTGGCGTGGGCGACAGATACGCAGTATTTT. Its translation: CASSLAWATDTQYF. The chain employs TRBV27 and TRBJ2-3; D gene ambiguous. The V end was cut by 3 bases, the J end by 3 bases, with 10 bases between. The length of the CDR3 is 14 residues. In germline, CDR1 is MNHEY, CDR2 SMNVEV (reference sequence).

There are many counts of this clonotype. CDR3 sequence: CSATDDRTEAFF. The CDR3 coding sequence is TGCAGTGCCACCGACGACAGGACTGAAGCTTTCTTT. This chain connects TRBV20-1 to TRBJ1-1, with a possible D match to TRBD1 (6 bases). The CDR3 sequence is 12 residues long. Trimming removed 6 bases from V and 5 bases from J, with 13 bases in between. Germline V CDR1 and CDR2: DFQATT, SNEGSKA (reference sequence).

The chain uses TRBV12-3 or TRBV12-4 and TRBJ2-7, with 11 bases fitting TRBD2. CDR3 length: 15 residues. J lost 2 bases, V lost 6 bases, and 6 bases had no gene match. CDR3 residues: CASRTRLAGTYEQYF. CDR3 nucleotide sequence: TGTGCCAGCAGAACCCGACTAGCGGGGACCTACGAGCAGTACTTC.

This clonotype has just a few counts. This sequence joins TRBV10-3 and TRBJ2-3; 8 bases are a match to TRBD2. Per the germline V gene, CDR1 is ENHRY and CDR2 is SYGVKD. J was trimmed by 2 bases and V by 8 bases; bases with no gene match: 9. The CDR3 covers 15 residues. CDR3 DNA: TGTGCCATCGAGAGGGGCGGGGGGATCACAGATACGCAGTATTTT. Residues: CAIERGGGITDTQYF.

This clonotype occurred many times. The chain recombines TRBV10-3 with TRBJ1-5; D remains ambiguous. V dropped 3 bases and J dropped 1 base, with 4 bases sitting between them. This CDR3 region has 13 residues. Germline V CDR1 and CDR2: ENHRY, SYGVKD. As DNA, the CDR3 is TGTGCCATCAGTGAATTCAGCAATCAGCCCCAGCATTTT. It yields the protein CAISEFSNQPQHF.

This clonotype was found many times. As DNA, the CDR3 is TGCGCCAGCAGCTTGGATGGCACCACCACCTACAATGAGCAGTTCTTC. Translated: CASSLDGTTTYNEQFF. The V gene is TRBV5-1, the J gene TRBJ2-1; D not certain. The germline V gene encodes CDR1 SGHRS and CDR2 YFSETQ. The CDR3 has 16 amino acids. V lost 0 bases and J 2 bases, leaving 12 bases between the germline ends.

This clonotype was detected a few times. The genes are TRBV7-2 and TRBJ2-5; 7 nucleotides agree with TRBD2. V lost 6 bases, J lost 3 bases, and 7 bases stayed unmatched. This CDR3 is 14 amino acids long. Germline V CDR1 and CDR2: SGHTA, FQGNSA. Here the CDR3 DNA reads TGTGCCAGCAGTTTCCAAGCGGGAAAAGAGACCCAGTACTTC. This translates into CASSFQAGKETQYF. Full variable domain (rest looked up from reference TRBV7-2 and TRBJ2-5): GAGVSQSPSNKVTEKGKDVELRCDPISGHTALYWYRQSLGQGLEFLIYFQGNSAPDKSGLPSDRFSAERTGGSVSTLTIQRTQQEDSAVYLCASSFQAGKETQYFGPGTRLLVL.

This clonotype was recorded at least ten times. The chain recombines TRBV12-3 or TRBV12-4 with TRBJ2-5; a possible D gene is TRBD2 (6 bases). Trimming cost V 6 bases and J 2 bases, with 19 bases left between them. The length of the CDR3 is 16 residues. CDR3 amino acids: CASRLGQGSGQETQYF. The CDR3 nucleotides read TGTGCCAGCAGACTAGGCCAGGGTAGCGGACAAGAGACCCAGTACTTC.

This clonotype showed up many times. The chain carries TRBV10-3 and TRBJ2-5; 7 positions agree with TRBD2. Germline CDR1 ENHRY, CDR2 SYGVKD. Trimming took 5 bases from V and 1 from J; bases not matched to a gene: 4. CDR3 length: 14 amino acids. CDR3 in amino acids: CAISSGAPQETQYF. As DNA, the CDR3 is TGTGCCATCAGTAGCGGGGCACCCCAAGAGACCCAGTACTTC.

This clonotype has only a few counts. The rearrangement uses TRBV3-1 and TRBJ2-7; the match to TRBD1 covers 8 bases. Germline CDR1 is LGHDT and CDR2 is YNNKEL (reference sequence). The CDR3 extends over 19 amino acids. With V trimmed by 0 bases and J by 4 bases, 17 bases remained unmatched. The CDR3 DNA follows: TGTGCCAGCAGCCAAGATATTCCCCGACGGACAGGGAAAGTTTACGAGCAGTACTTC. Translation: CASSQDIPRRTGKVYEQYF.

This clonotype has a handful of counts. The chain combines TRBV7-8 with TRBJ2-1; weak D call: TRBD2 (5 bases). The CDR3 covers 16 residues. Trimming stripped 5 bases from V and 0 bases from J, with 14 bases between. Germline loops: CDR1 SGHVS, CDR2 FQNEAQ. CDR3 DNA sequence: TGTGCCAGCAGCGGACTGAGACTCGCCTCCTACAATGAGCAGTTCTTC. Residues: CASSGLRLASYNEQFF.

This chain connects TRBV7-8 to TRBJ2-7; 7 nucleotides agree with TRBD1. V shed 1 base, J shed 6 bases, and the junction held 6 bases outside the gene matches. Germline CDR1 and CDR2: SGHVS and FQNEAQ. This CDR3 contains 14 residues. In nucleotides, the CDR3 is TGTGCCAGCAGCTTAGGACAGGGTAAAAGCGAGCAGTACTTC. Protein: CASSLGQGKSEQYF.

This clonotype was detected ten times or more. The chain couples TRBV6-5 to TRBJ1-3; possible D gene TRBD1, 6 bases. CDR1 is MNHEY, CDR2 SVGAGI, per germline. Trimming took off 0 bases at V and 2 bases at J, with 8 bases between the two ends. CDR3 length: 15 residues. The CDR3 loop reads CASSYSTGPGNTIYF. CDR3 nucleotides: TGTGCCAGCAGTTACTCTACAGGGCCTGGAAACACCATATATTTT.

The chain employs TRBV4-3 and TRBJ2-3; 8 bases map to TRBD2. The CDR3 spans 14 residues. Germline CDR1 is LGHNA and CDR2 is YSLEER. The J segment lost 6 bases and the V segment lost 3 bases, leaving 5 bases of the junction unmatched. The CDR3 coding sequence is TGCGCCAGCAGCCAGGGCGGGGGGCGGGATACGCAGTATTTT. It specifies CASSQGGGRDTQYF.

This chain joins TRBV7-2 and TRBJ2-7; D is unclear. The V end was cut by 0 bases, the J end by 3 bases, with 9 bases between. This CDR3 is 14 amino acids long. CDR1 is SGHTA and CDR2 is FQGNSA in the germline V gene. CDR3 sequence: CASSLAFASYEQYF. For the CDR3, the DNA is TGTGCCAGCAGCTTAGCGTTTGCCAGCTACGAGCAGTACTTC.

The table lists this clonotype with a few counts. The chain has TRBV5-1 and TRBJ2-5, with 13 bases matching TRBD2. The germline CDR1 and CDR2 sequences are SGHRS and YFSETQ. CDR3 length equals 15 residues. V shed 3 bases and J 5 bases; nucleotides not matched to a gene: 4. CDR3 nucleotides: TGCGCCAGCAGCTCTGGGACTAGCGGGATCGAGACCCAGTACTTC. Amino acid sequence: CASSSGTSGIETQYF.

This clonotype was seen more than once but under ten times. This chain connects TRBV3-1 to TRBJ2-1; 9 bases are a match to TRBD1. Germline CDR1 reads LGHDT; CDR2 reads YNNKEL (reference sequence). This CDR3 spans 16 amino acids. V dropped 0 bases and J dropped 1; count of bases not matched to a gene: 1. CDR3 in DNA: TGTGCCAGCAGCCAAGAGGGGACAGGGTCCTACAATGAGCAGTTCTTC. As protein: CASSQEGTGSYNEQFF.

In this sample, this clonotype turned up many times. V and J are TRBV20-1 and TRBJ1-1; no clear D gene. CDR1 and CDR2 (germline): DFQATT, SNEGSKA (reference sequence). The CDR3 contains 13 residues. V shed 1 base and J shed 1 base, with 7 bases lying between them. CDR3 protein: CSARGQPNTEAFF. CDR3 bases: TGCAGTGCTAGAGGGCAGCCGAACACTGAAGCTTTCTTT.

V is TRBV5-1 and J is TRBJ2-2; D unresolved. CDR3 length: 14 amino acids. The V end was cut by 4 bases, the J end by 7 bases, with 14 bases between. Per the germline V gene, CDR1 is SGHRS and CDR2 is YFSETQ. The CDR3 DNA reads TGCGCCAGCAGCCTGGACCCGGCCGGCGGGGAGCTGTTTTTT. Translated: CASSLDPAGGELFF.